The clone carrying this T cell receptor beta chain was observed once. Its antigen is currently unknown. The sample originates from a study of blood T cells in healthy people across ages. Study as a whole: Capture via template switching afforded approximately one barcoded beta molecule per two T cells.

General observations from the study: Measured against age, TCR beta diversity per million T cells decreased in a roughly linear manner.

Germline-derived CDR1 and CDR2 are MDHEN and SYDVKM. CDR3 length: 17 amino acids. Alongside a J-beta primer mix, a sample-barcoded 5' primer served in a second PCR lasting about 7 to 12 cycles. TCRdb processed the 5' RACE reads anew with MiXCR; each CDR3 protein has one entry. The sample consists of about 800,000 distinct CDR3 sequences, around 50% of them appearing once. The specimen was blood. The chain employs TRBV28 and TRBJ2-7, with 10 positions matching TRBD1. The end of the DNA is better explained by TRBJ2-5, so the J call may be wrong. The sequence was obtained from an older man in good health. In DNA form, the CDR3 reads TGTGCCAGCAGTTCCGCGAATCCGACAGGGGGCGGGGAGACCCAGTACTTC. It is translated as CASSSANPTGGGETQYF.